These 2 T cell receptor beta chains came from one sample sequenced in a study of CD8 T cells in ankylosing spondylitis. Study-wide points: What seemed typical of ankylosing spondylitis blood was a TCR beta motif built from several highly homologous variants.

TCRdb fed the 5' RACE reads into MiXCR, producing one record per CDR3 protein. The sample lists over 600,000 distinct CDR3 sequences, roughly 19% seen once, with 19% in the top ten. No antigens are known for them. Material for sequencing was blood, either unsorted or a sorted T cell fraction (not recorded which). The receptors here all came from a male donor with ankylosing spondylitis.

The chain carries TRBV12-3 or TRBV12-4 and TRBJ2-5, with D unclear. The ends were cut back, 3 bases at V and 2 bases at J, with 13 bases in the middle. The CDR3 runs 15 residues. The CDR3 reads CASSFGLSLQETQYF. CDR3 DNA sequence: TGTGCCAGCAGTTTTGGGCTATCCCTTCAAGAGACCCAGTACTTC.

This clonotype was detected only a few times. The chain is built from TRBV5-6 and TRBJ2-5; perhaps TRBD1 as D (5 bases). With 2 bases removed from V and 5 bases from J, the gap between germline ends came to 16 bases. Germline CDR1 SGHDT, CDR2 YYEEEE. The CDR3 has 15 residues. The CDR3 sequence: CASSFVKGPGETQYF. CDR3 DNA: TGTGCCAGCAGCTTCGTAAAGGGGCCCGGGGAGACCCAGTACTTC.